Below, one TCR beta chain is given with its context. The record originates from a study of blood T cell repertoires in COVID-19. Looking at the study overall: Specimens from acute and convalescent COVID-19 originated in the United States, Italy and Spain. The cDNA or gDNA used as material had been derived from T cells, B-cell-depleted T cells, or PBMCs.

Here immunoSEQ multiplex PCR was the method, and the copy in TCRdb shows in-frame clones only, minus some. The sample records approximately 75,000 clones, 84% being singletons. The germline V gene has CDR1 SEHNR and CDR2 FQNEAQ (reference sequence). V was clipped by 6 bases and J by 1 base, with 10 bases between them. The CDR3 has 13 residues. The chain joins TRBV7-9 to TRBJ2-7, with D possibly being TRBD1 (6 bases). This receptor was obtained from a woman aged 45-60 years with acute or convalescent COVID-19. Source material: peripheral blood. CDR3 loop: CASRVGASYEQYF. CDR3 DNA: TGTGCCAGCAGGGTGGGGGCTTCCTACGAGCAGTACTTC.